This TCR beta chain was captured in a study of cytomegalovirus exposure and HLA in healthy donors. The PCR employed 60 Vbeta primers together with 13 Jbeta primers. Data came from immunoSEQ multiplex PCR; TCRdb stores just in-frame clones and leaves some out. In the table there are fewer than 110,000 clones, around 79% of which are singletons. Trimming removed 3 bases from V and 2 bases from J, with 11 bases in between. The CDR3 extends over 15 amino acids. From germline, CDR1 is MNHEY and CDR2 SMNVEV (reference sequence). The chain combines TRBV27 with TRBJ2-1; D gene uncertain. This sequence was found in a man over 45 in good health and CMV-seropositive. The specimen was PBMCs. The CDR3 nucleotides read TGTGCCAGCAGTTTTGGCACAAATGCCTACAATGAGCAGTTCTTC. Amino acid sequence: CASSFGTNAYNEQFF.